This TCR beta chain was documented in a study of OX40 agonist ivuxolimab in advanced cancers. About the full investigation: Ivuxolimab was an agonistic, fully human IgG2 monoclonal antibody directed against OX40 (CD134), a costimulatory receptor. Patients were allowed to have had prior anti-PD-1, anti-PD-L1 or anti-CTLA-4 therapy, and 40% to 45% of the dose-escalation patients had been treated with checkpoint inhibitors. A male proportion of roughly 80% and a mean age of roughly 58 years, ranging from 23 to 79, were recorded for the dose-escalation cohort. Partial responses occurred in three dose-escalation patients: two with cutaneous melanoma and one with hepatocellular carcinoma. Peripheral TCRbeta sequencing aimed to test whether ivuxolimab altered TCR sequence diversity and caused clonal T-cell expansion. Of the approximately 54 dose-escalation patients, hepatocellular carcinoma was present in 19, melanoma in around 15, renal cell carcinoma in 9 and head and neck cancer in 9. Intravenous ivuxolimab was administered to patients every 2 weeks at six dose levels: 0.01, 0.1, 0.3, 1.5, 3 and 10 mg/kg. The monotherapy dose-escalation portion (N of about 49 patients) of the phase I ivuxolimab trial is reported in the paper.

Patients with a history of autoimmune disease or receiving systemic immunosuppression were excluded from the trial. Peripheral blood for TCR sequencing was collected from all dose cohorts at baseline, on cycle 4 day 1, and on cycle 7 day 1. The samples were taken from a phase I, first-in-human, multicenter, open-label dose-escalation trial of ivuxolimab. Adults with locally advanced or metastatic head and neck squamous cell, hepatocellular, melanoma or renal cell carcinoma were enrolled in the trial. Before TCR sequencing, CD4+ and CD8+ T cells were separately sorted from peripheral blood. A word on this clone: No antigen is known for it. No base-level quality is on record; no much larger clone is a single base apart.

Spanning cysteine to phenylalanine, the CDR3 consists of 15 amino acids. Just the 45-base CDR3 DNA is kept, in frame starting at base 1. Trimming at the junction amounts to 5 bases on V and 1 base on J, and the germline ends lie 15 bases apart. As encoded in the germline V gene, CDR1 is SGHVS while CDR2 is FQNEAQ. Overall results and qualifications from the work: Low levels of normalized T-cell clonal expansion were also seen in some patients who did not respond. The antigen specificity of the clonally expanded peripheral T cells was not determined. On average, CD8+ T cells showed more expanded clones than CD4+ T cells after ivuxolimab. In the 0.1-3.0 mg/kg groups, partial responders had among the lowest normalized peripheral clonal expansion, particularly in CD8+ T cells. Clonal expansion of both CD4+ and CD8+ blood T cells was observed from baseline to week 6 at doses 0.1 to 3.0 mg/kg.

Genomic DNA was extracted from sorted cells for sequencing of the TCRbeta CDR3 region. The immunoSEQ Assay was used to sequence the TCRbeta CDR3 regions. TCRdb carries this immuneACCESS record with in-frame sequences only. Its versions omit some clonotypes, under half of them owing to an unresolved V gene in the studies checked, with the rest unexplained. A total of more than 30,000 clones appear in this sample, about 88% of them only once. The ten largest clones represent over 25% of the sample. Here the chain combines TRBV7-8 and TRBJ2-7, with a weak D call of TRBD2 (7 bases match). The sample consisted of CD4+ or CD8+ T cells sorted from blood, taken in a trial of the OX40 agonist ivuxolimab. This sequence was found in an adult with an advanced solid tumor such as melanoma, head and neck, liver or kidney cancer. DNA sequence: TGTGCCAGCAGCCTGGGGGGCGGGAGTTCCTACGAGCAGTACTTC. Its coded protein is CASSLGGGSSYEQYF. The variable domain in full, with residues beyond the CDR3 obtained from the reference TRBV7-8 and TRBJ2-7 genes, is GAGVSQSPRYKVAKRGQDVALRCDPISGHVSLFWYQQALGQGPEFLTYFQNEAQLDKSGLPSDRFFAERPEGSVSTLKIQRTQQEDSAVYLCASSLGGGSSYEQYFGPGTRLTVT.